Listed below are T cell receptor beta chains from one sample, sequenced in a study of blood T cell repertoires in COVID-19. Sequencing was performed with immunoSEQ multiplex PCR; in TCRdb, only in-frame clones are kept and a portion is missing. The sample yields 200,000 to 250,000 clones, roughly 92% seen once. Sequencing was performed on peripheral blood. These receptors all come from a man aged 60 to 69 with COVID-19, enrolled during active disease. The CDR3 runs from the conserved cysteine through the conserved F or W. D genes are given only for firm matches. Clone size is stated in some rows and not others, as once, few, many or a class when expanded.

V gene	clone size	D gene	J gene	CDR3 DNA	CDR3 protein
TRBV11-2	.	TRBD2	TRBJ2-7	TGTGCCAGCAGCTTACATCCCCCGTCGAGCGGGAGGGCCGAGGAGCAGTACTTC	CASSLHPPSSGRAEEQYF
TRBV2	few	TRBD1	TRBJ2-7	TGTGCCAGCAGCTCCACAGGGGTCGAGCAGTACTTC	CASSSTGVEQYF
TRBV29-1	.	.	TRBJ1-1	TGCAGCGTTGTCGTCGGAGGACACACTGAAGCTTTCTTT	CSVVVGGHTEAFF
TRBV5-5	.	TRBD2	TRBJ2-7	TGTGCCAGCAGCTCTGGCCTAGCGGGGGTGTACGAGCAGTACTTC	CASSSGLAGVYEQYF
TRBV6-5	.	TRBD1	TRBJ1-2	TGTGCCAGCAGTTCACAGGGGCGAGGCTACACCTTC	CASSSQGRGYTF
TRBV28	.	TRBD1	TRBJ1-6	TGTGCCAGCAGCCAAGGGACAGGGATTCTTTGGCTCCTCCACTTT	CASSQGTGILWLLHF
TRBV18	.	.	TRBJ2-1	TGTGCCAGCTCACCAACTAGCTCAAGCTCCTACAATGAGCAGTTCTTC	CASSPTSSSSYNEQFF
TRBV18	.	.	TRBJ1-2	TGTGCCAGCACCACCGTCCGGGTTAACTATGGCTACACCTTC	CASTTVRVNYGYTF
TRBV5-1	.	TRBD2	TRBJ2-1	TGCGCCAGCAGCTTGGCGGCGGGGGGGAAGGGGAATGAGCAGTTCTTC	CASSLAAGGKGNEQFF
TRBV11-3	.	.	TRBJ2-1	TGTGCCAGCAGCTTAGGAGGGACTCCCAACAATGAGCAGTTCTTC	CASSLGGTPNNEQFF
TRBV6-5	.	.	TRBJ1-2	TGTGCCAGCAGTTACTCCCGACACCCTAACTATGGCTACACCTTC	CASSYSRHPNYGYTF
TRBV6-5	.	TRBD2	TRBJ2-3	TGTGCCAGCAGGTTCCGGGGGGGTCAGTATTTT	CASRFRGGQYF
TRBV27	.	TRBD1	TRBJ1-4	TGTGCCAGCAGTCGGGCAGGGGGCCGGGTTAATGAAAAACTGTTTTTT	CASSRAGGRVNEKLFF
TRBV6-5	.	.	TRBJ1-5	TGTGCCAGCAGCTCGGACAGTAGCAATCAGCCCCAGCATTTT	CASSSDSSNQPQHF
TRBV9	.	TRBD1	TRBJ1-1	TGTGCCAGCAGCGTAGGTGCAGGGGGCATGAACACTGAAGCTTTCTTT	CASSVGAGGMNTEAFF
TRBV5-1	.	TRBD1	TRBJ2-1	TGCGCCAGCAGCCTACGGACAGGGGATGAGCAGTTCTTC	CASSLRTGDEQFF
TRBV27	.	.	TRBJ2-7	TGTGCCAGCAGTTTAGGCGGGCGCTCCTACGAGCAGTACTTC	CASSLGGRSYEQYF
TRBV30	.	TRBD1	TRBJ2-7	TGTGCCTGGAGTCAACAGGGGCCTTACGAGCAGTACTTC	CAWSQQGPYEQYF
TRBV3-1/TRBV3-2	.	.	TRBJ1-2	TGTGCCAGCAGCCAAGGGGCCGTTAATCGGGGTGGCTACACCTTC	CASSQGAVNRGGYTF
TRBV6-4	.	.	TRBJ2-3	TGTGCCAGCAGTGACTCGTGGACAGAGGGGGATACGCAGTATTTT	CASSDSWTEGDTQYF
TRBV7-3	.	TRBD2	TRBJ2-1	TGTGCCAGCAGCCCATTTGGGACTAGCGCTTCGCGACCTATCTACAATGAGCAGTTCTTC	CASSPFGTSASRPIYNEQFF
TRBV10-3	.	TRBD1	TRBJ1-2	TGTGCCGCCACCGGGACAGGGCGTGGTGGCTACACCTTC	CAATGTGRGGYTF
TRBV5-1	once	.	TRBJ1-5	TGCGCCAGCAGCCTGGACCCGACAGGATCTCAGCCCCAGCATTTT	CASSLDPTGSQPQHF
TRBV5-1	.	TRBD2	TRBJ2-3	TGCGCCAGCAGCCTACGGACTAGCGGGGGAACAGATACGCAGTATTTT	CASSLRTSGGTDTQYF
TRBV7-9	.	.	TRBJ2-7	TGTGCCAGCACTCCCGTCGAGGGATATTACGAGCAGTACTTC	CASTPVEGYYEQYF
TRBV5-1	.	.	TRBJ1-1	TGCGCCAGCAGCTTGGGGTCAGCCGGGGGGACTGAAGCTTTCTTT	CASSLGSAGGTEAFF
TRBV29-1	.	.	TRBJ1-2	TGCAGCGTTGCCCACTTTCTAAGCGCCTACACCTTC	CSVAHFLSAYTF
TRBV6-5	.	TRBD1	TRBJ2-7	TGTGCCAGCAGTTACTCGGGACAGGCTTCCTACGAGCAGTACTTC	CASSYSGQASYEQYF
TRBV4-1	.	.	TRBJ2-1	TGCGCCAGCAGCCACCGGTCGGGGTACGCCTACAATGAGCAGTTCTTC	CASSHRSGYAYNEQFF
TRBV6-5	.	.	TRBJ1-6	TGTGCCAGCAGTTACTCGACGGGGGGGGATTCACCCCTCCACTTT	CASSYSTGGDSPLHF
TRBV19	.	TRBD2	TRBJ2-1	TGTGCCAGTAGTATTCTTGGGACTAGCGGAAAGCAGTTCTTC	CASSILGTSGKQFF
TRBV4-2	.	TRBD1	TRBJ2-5	TGTGCCAGCAGCCAAGATCAGGCCAGGGGGCAAGAGACCCAGTACTTC	CASSQDQARGQETQYF
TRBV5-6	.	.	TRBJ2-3	TGTGCCAGCAGCTTGGCGGCAGGGGGCACAGATACGCAGTATTTT	CASSLAAGGTDTQYF
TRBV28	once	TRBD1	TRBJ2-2	TGTGCCAGCAGTTACCCCCCGGGACAGGGACGCACCGGGGAGCTGTTTTTT	CASSYPPGQGRTGELFF
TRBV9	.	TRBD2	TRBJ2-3	TGTGCCAGCAGCGTCCGACTAGCGGGAGGCACAGATACGCAGTATTTT	CASSVRLAGGTDTQYF
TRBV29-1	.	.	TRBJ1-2	TGCAGCGTTGAAGCTCCGGGGCGGGAGTATGGCTACACCTTC	CSVEAPGREYGYTF
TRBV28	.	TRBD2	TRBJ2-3	TGTGCCAGCAGTCTGACTAGCGGGACAACAGATACGCAGTATTTT	CASSLTSGTTDTQYF
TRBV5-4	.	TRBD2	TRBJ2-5	TGTGCCAGCAGCTATGGGACTAGCGGGGGAGTACAAGAGACCCAGTACTTC	CASSYGTSGGVQETQYF
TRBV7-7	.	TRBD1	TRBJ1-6	TGTGCTAGCAGCCAAGGGACAGGGAATTCACCCCTCCACTTT	CASSQGTGNSPLHF
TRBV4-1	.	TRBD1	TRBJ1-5	TGCGCCAGCAGCCAAGAGACAGGGCACAATCAGCCCCAGCATTTT	CASSQETGHNQPQHF